Presented here are 3 T cell receptor beta chains from one specimen sequenced in a study of cytotoxic CD8 clonotypes in ibrutinib-treated CLL. The table came from immunoSEQ multiplex PCR; TCRdb's copy has only in-frame clones and leaves some out. This table has 140,000 to 150,000 clones, about 78% appearing once. The sequenced sample was PBMCs, obtained after 24 months of ibrutinib treatment. The receptors come from a human donor with chronic lymphocytic leukemia.

This clone has a count of ten or more. The chain employs TRBV5-5 and TRBJ2-5; 7 bases fit TRBD2. Germline V gene data show CDR1 as SGHKS and CDR2 as YYEKEE (reference sequence). The CDR3 length is 16 residues. V lost 4 bases, J lost 2 bases, and 11 bases stayed unmatched. The CDR3 loop reads CASSQDPAGTQETQYF. The CDR3 coding sequence is TGTGCCAGCAGCCAAGACCCAGCGGGGACTCAAGAGACCCAGTACTTC.

This rearrangement joins TRBV29-1 to TRBJ1-4; D is unclear. The CDR3 runs 13 residues. Germline V CDR1 and CDR2: SQVTM, ANQGSEA. Trimming pared 2 bases from V and 8 bases from J, leaving 12 bases between. CDR3 residues: CSVESDVEEKLFF. Written as DNA, the CDR3 is TGCAGCGTTGAATCGGACGTAGAAGAAAAACTGTTTTTT.

The table lists this clone with a few counts. The rearrangement uses TRBV11-2 and TRBJ2-7, with D perhaps matching TRBD1 or TRBD2 (5 bases each). The CDR3 length is 13 residues. From germline, CDR1 is SGHAT and CDR2 FQNNGV. Trimming cost V 5 bases and J 3 bases, with 11 bases left between them. The chain's CDR3 is CASSEGQNYEQYF. The CDR3 DNA sequence: TGTGCCAGCAGCGAGGGGCAAAACTACGAGCAGTACTTC.